This T cell receptor (beta chain) was observed in a study of radiotherapy plus CTLA-4 blockade in lung cancer. About the research overall: The study recorded objective responses in about 20% of patients and disease control in 31%.

The study's findings and limits: Per reports, early blood T cell clone dynamics, plus interferon-beta, forecast response most strongly. Some TCR clones had been derived from tumors. These clones expanded in peripheral blood after radiotherapy plus ipilimumab.

Germline assignment: CDR1 SGHKS and CDR2 YYEKEE (reference sequence). The V gene lost 4 bases and the J gene lost 1 base, with 14 bases spanning the gap. The CDR3 is made up of 15 amino acids. Regarding this clone: The target antigen is unknown.

Profiled with immunoSEQ multiplex PCR; TCRdb holds only in-frame clones, not every one. This sample carries tens of thousands of clones, roughly 85% of them seen once, and the ten largest clones take roughly 26%. Patients had chemo-refractory metastatic non-small-cell lung cancer and received focal radiation plus CTLA-4 blockade that used ipilimumab. Source: peripheral blood, taken from a patient treated with radiotherapy plus ipilimumab. The rearrangement links TRBV5-5 to TRBJ1-1, with a tentative D call TRBD1 (6 bases). The TCR was taken from a human donor with non-small cell lung cancer that progressed on radiotherapy plus ipilimumab. Here the CDR3 reads CASSTETGGNTEAFF. CDR3 nucleotide sequence: TGTGCCAGCAGCACAGAGACAGGAGGGAACACTGAAGCTTTCTTT. The full variable domain, in which reference TRBV5-5 and TRBJ1-1 provide the parts outside the CDR3, is DAGVTQSPTHLIKTRGQQVTLRCSPISGHKSVSWYQQVLGQGPQFIFQYYEKEERGRGNFPDRFSARQFPNYSSELNVNALLLGDSALYLCASSTETGGNTEAFFGQGTRLTVV.